Included here is one TCR beta chain sequence, with context. One end of the junction varies from germline; a read error may be responsible. This entry belongs to a study of cytomegalovirus exposure and HLA in healthy donors. As for the study in general: T cells numbering about 179 million yielded around 120 million unique TCR beta sequences in an earlier analysis. A preliminary data release comprised tens of millions of unique TCRs obtained from HLA-typed donors.

PCR was performed using 60 Vbeta and 13 Jbeta primers. The protocol was immunoSEQ multiplex PCR, while the TCRdb copy is restricted to in-frame clones and leaves out a portion. In the table there are approximately 190,000 clones, 84% of which are singletons. Germline CDR1 is MNHEY and CDR2 is SVGAGI. This CDR3 has 14 residues. The clonotype comes from a woman in her forties or fifties in good health and CMV-seropositive. Sequencing input: PBMCs. The chain is built from TRBV6-5 and TRBJ2-5; D perhaps matches TRBD1 (6 bases). CDR3: CASSDSGQQETQYF. The DNA for the CDR3 is TGTGCCAGCAGTGACTCCGGACAGCAAGAGACCCAGTACTTC.